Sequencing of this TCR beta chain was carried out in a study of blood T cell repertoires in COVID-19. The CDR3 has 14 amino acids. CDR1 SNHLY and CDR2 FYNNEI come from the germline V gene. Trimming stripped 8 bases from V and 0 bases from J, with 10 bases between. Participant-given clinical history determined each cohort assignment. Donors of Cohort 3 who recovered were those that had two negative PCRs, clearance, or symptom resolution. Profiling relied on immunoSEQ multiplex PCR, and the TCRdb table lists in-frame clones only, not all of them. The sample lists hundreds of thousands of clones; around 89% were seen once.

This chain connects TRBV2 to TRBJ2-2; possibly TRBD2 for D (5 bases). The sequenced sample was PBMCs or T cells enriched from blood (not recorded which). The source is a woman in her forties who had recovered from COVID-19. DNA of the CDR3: TGTGCCAGCGTCAGGACTTCGAACACCGGGGAGCTGTTTTTT. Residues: CASVRTSNTGELFF.